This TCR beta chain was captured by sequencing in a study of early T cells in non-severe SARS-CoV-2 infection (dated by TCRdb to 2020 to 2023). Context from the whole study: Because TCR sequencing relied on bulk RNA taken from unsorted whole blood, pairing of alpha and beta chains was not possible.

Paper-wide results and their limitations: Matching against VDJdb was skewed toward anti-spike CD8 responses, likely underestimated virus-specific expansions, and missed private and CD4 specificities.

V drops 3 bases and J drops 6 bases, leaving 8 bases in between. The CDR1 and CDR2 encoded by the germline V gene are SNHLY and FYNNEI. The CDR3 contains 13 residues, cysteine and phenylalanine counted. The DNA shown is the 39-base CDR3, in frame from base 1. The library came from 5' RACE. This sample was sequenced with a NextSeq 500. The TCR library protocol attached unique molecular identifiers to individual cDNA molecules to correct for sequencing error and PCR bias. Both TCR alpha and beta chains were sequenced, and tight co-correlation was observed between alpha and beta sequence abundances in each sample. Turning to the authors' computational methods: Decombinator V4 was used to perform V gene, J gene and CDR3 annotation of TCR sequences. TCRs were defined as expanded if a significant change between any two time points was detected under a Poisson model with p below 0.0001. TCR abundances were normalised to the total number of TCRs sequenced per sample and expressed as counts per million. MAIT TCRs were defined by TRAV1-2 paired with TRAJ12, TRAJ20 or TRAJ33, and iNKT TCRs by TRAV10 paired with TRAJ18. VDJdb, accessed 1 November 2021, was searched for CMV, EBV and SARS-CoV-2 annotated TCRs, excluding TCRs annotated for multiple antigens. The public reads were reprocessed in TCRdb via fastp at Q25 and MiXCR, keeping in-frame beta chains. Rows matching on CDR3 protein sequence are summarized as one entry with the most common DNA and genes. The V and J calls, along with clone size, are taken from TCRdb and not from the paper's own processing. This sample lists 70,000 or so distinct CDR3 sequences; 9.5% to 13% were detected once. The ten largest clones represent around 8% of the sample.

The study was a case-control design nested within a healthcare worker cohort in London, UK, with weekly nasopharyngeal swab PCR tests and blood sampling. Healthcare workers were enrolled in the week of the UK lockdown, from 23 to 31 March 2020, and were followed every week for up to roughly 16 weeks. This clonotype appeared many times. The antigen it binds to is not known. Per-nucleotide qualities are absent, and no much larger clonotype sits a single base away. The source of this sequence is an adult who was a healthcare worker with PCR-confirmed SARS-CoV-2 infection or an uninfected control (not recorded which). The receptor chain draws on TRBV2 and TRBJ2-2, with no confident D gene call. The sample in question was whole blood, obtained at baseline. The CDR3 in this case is CASSDVRAGELFF. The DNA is TGTGCCAGCAGTGACGTTAGGGCCGGGGAGCTGTTTTTT. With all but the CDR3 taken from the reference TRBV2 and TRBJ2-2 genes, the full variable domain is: EPEVTQTPSHQVTQMGQEVILRCVPISNHLYFYWYRQILGQKVEFLVSFYNNEISEKSEIFDDQFSVERPDGSNFTLKIRSTKLEDSAMYFCASSDVRAGELFFGEGSRLTVL.